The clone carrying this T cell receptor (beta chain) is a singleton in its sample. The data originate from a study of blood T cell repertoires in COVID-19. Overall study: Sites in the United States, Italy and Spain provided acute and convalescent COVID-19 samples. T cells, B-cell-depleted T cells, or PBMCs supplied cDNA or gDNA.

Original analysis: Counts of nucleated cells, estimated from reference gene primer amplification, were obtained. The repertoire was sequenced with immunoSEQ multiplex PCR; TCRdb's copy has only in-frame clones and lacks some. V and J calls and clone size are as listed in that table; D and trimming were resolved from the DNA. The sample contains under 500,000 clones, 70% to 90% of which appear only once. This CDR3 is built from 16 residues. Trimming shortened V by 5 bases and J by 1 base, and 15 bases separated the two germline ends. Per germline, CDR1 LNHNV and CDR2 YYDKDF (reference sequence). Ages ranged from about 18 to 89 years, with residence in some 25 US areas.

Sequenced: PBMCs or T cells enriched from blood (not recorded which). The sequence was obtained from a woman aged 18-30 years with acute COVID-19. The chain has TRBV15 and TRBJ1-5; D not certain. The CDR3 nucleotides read TGTGCCACCAGCGGGAGAATTTCGAGGAGCAATCAGCCCCAGCATTTT. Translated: CATSGRISRSNQPQHF.